This T cell receptor beta chain was sequenced in a study of blood T cell repertoires in COVID-19. Study-level information: Sites across the United States, Italy and Spain contributed samples from acute and convalescent COVID-19.

Authors' analysis steps: For nucleated cells, counts were estimated from reference gene primer amplification. The protocol was immunoSEQ multiplex PCR, while the TCRdb copy is restricted to in-frame clones and leaves out a portion. That table is the source of V, J and clone size, and D and trimming were worked out from the DNA. The table lists approximately 300,000 clones, 70% to 90% of them singletons. Sequenced sample: peripheral blood. This sequence was found in a woman in her thirties or forties with acute or convalescent COVID-19.

The DNA for the CDR3 is TGTGCCAGCAGCCCCGGGACAGGGACGGTCACTGAAGCTTTCTTT. Its translation is CASSPGTGTVTEAFF. The V and J genes are TRBV6-5 and TRBJ1-1, with TRBD1 matching 9 bases. V dropped 6 bases and J dropped 4; count of bases not matched to a gene: 9. This CDR3 region has 15 residues. CDR1 is MNHEY, CDR2 SVGAGI, per germline.